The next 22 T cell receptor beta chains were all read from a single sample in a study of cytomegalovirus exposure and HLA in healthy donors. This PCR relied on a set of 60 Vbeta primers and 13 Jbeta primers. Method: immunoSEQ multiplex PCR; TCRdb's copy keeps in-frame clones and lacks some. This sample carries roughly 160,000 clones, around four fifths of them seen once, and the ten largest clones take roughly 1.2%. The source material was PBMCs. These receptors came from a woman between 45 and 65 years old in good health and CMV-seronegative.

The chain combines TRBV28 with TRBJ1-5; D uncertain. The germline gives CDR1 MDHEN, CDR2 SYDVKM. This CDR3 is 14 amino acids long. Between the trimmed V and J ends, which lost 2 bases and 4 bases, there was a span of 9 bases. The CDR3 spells CASSLVNGNQPQHF. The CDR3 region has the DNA TGTGCCAGCAGTTTAGTTAACGGGAATCAGCCCCAGCATTTT.

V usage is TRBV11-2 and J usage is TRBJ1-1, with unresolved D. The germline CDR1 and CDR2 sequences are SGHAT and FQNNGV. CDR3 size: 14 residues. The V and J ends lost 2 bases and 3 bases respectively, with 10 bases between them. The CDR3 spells CASSLLMFDTEAFF. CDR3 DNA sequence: TGTGCCAGCAGCTTATTAATGTTCGACACTGAAGCTTTCTTT.

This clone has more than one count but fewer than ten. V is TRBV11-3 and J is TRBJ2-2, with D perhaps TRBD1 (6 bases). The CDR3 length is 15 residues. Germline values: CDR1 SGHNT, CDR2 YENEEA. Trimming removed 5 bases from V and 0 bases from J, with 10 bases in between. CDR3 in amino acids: CASSADRTNTGELFF. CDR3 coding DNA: TGTGCCAGCAGCGCAGACAGGACGAACACCGGGGAGCTGTTTTTT.

Written as DNA, the CDR3 is TGTGCCAGCAGCCCCCGGGGGGAGGGCCGTCATGAGCAGTTCTTC. This gives the protein CASSPRGEGRHEQFF. The chain carries TRBV6-5 and TRBJ2-1; 7 nucleotides align to TRBD2. Germline V gene data show CDR1 as MNHEY and CDR2 as SVGAGI. This CDR3 has 15 amino acids. V was clipped by 6 bases and J by 8 bases; unmatched bases: 13.

The CDR3 nucleotides read TGTGCCAGCAGCTTCGGACAGGGTTTGAACACTGAAGCTTTCTTT. This sequence encodes CASSFGQGLNTEAFF. V usage is TRBV7-2 and J usage is TRBJ1-1; 8 positions agree with TRBD1. Trimming at V came to 3 bases and at J to 0 bases, leaving 3 bases not matched to a gene. The CDR3 contains 15 residues. In germline, CDR1 is SGHTA, CDR2 FQGNSA.

The CDR3 loop reads CSVVRGLGTEAFF. CDR3 in DNA: TGCAGCGTTGTAAGGGGGCTAGGAACTGAAGCTTTCTTT. The V call is TRBV29-1, the J call TRBJ1-1; TRBD1 matches at 7 bases. Germline V gene sequence: CDR1 SQVTM, CDR2 ANQGSEA. The CDR3 extends over 13 amino acids. V lost 4 bases, J lost 5 bases, and 7 bases stayed unmatched.

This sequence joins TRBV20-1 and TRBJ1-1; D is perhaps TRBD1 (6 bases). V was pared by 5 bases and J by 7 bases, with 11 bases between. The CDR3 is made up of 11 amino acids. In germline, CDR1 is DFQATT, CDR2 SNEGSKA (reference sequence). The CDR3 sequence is CSAQGSLEAFF. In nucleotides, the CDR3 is TGCAGTGCTCAGGGGTCCCTTGAAGCTTTCTTT.

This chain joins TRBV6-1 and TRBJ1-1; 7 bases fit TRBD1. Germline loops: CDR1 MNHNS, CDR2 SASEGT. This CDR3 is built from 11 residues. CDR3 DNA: TGTTCCACCGACAGGGTCACTGAAGCTTTCTTT. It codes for CSTDRVTEAFF.

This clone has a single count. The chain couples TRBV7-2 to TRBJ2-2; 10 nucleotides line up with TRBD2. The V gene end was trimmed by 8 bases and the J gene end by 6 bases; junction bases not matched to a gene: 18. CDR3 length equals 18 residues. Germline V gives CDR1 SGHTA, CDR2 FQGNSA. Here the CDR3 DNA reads TGTGCCAGCTCAACTAGGGGCAGCGGGAGGGCCCGTGCCGGGGAGCTGTTTTTT. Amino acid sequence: CASSTRGSGRARAGELFF.

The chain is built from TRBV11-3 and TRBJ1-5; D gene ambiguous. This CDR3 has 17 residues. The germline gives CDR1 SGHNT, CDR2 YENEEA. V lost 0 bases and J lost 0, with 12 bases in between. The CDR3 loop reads CASSLDLQDNSNQPQHF. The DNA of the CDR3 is TGTGCCAGCAGCTTAGATCTCCAGGATAATAGCAATCAGCCCCAGCATTTT.

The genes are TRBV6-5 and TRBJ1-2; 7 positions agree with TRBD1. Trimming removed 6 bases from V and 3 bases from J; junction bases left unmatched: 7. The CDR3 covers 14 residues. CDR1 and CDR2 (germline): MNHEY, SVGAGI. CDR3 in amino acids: CASRLIDRDYGYTF. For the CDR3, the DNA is TGTGCCAGCAGATTGATAGACAGGGACTATGGCTACACCTTC.

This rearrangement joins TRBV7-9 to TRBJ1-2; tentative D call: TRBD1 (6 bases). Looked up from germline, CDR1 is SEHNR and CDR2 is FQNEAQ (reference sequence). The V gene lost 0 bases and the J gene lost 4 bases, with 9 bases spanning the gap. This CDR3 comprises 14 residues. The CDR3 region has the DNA TGTGCCAGCAGCTTAGCCGGACAGCTCTATGGCTACACCTTC. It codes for CASSLAGQLYGYTF.

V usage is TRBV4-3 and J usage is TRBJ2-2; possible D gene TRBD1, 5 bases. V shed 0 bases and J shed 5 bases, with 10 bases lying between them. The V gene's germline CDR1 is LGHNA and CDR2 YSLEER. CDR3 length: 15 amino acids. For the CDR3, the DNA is TGCGCCAGCAGCCAAGAGATGGGGCCAACCGGGGAGCTGTTTTTT. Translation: CASSQEMGPTGELFF.

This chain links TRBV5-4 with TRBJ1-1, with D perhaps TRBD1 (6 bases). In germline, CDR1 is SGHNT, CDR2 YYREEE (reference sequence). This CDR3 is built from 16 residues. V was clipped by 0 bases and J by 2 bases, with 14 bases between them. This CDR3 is CASSLATWTANTEAFF. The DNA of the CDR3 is TGTGCCAGCAGCTTGGCTACTTGGACAGCAAACACTGAAGCTTTCTTT.

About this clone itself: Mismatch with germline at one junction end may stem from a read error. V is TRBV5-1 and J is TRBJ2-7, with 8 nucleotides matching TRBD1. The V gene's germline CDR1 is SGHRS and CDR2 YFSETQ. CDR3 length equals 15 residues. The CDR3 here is CASSPPRTGLNERYF. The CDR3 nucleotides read TGCGCCAGCAGCCCGCCACGGACAGGGCTAAACGAGCGGTACTTC.

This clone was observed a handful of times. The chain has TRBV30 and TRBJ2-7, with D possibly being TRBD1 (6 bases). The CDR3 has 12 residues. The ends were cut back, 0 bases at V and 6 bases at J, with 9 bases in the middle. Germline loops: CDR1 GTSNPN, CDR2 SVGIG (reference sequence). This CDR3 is CAWSVTGFEQYF. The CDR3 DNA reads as TGTGCCTGGAGTGTTACAGGGTTCGAGCAGTACTTC.

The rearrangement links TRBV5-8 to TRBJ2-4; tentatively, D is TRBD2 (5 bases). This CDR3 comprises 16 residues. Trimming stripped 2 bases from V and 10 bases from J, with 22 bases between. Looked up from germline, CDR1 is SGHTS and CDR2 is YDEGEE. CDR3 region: CASSLRHNRTPGIQYF. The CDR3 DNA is TGTGCCAGCAGCTTACGGCACAATAGAACTCCGGGGATTCAGTACTTC. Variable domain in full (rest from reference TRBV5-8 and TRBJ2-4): EAGVTQSPTHLIKTRGQQATLRCSPISGHTSVYWYQQALGLGLQFLLWYDEGEERNRGNFPPRFSGRQFPNYSSELNVNALELEDSALYLCASSLRHNRTPGIQYFGAGTRLSVL.

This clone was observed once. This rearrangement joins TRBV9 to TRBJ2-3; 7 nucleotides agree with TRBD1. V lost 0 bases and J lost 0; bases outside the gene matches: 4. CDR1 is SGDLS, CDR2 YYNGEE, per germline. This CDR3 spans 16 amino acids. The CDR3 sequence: CASSVGGGQSTDTQYF. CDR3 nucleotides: TGTGCCAGCAGCGTAGGAGGGGGCCAAAGCACAGATACGCAGTATTTT.

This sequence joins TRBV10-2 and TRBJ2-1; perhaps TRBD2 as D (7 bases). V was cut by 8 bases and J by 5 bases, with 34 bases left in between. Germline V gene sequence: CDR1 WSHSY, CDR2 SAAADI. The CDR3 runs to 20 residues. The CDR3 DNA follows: TGCGCCAGCGGGGGAGCTCTCTGGGGGGGCCCGCTATTAGTTGACAATGAGCAGTTCTTC. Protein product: CASGGALWGGPLLVDNEQFF.

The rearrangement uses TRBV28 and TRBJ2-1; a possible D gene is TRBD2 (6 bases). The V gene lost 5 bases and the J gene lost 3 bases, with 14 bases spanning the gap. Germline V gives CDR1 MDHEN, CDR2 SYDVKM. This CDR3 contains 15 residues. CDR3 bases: TGTGCCAGCAGTGATAGCGGTTCAGACTACAATGAGCAGTTCTTC. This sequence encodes CASSDSGSDYNEQFF.

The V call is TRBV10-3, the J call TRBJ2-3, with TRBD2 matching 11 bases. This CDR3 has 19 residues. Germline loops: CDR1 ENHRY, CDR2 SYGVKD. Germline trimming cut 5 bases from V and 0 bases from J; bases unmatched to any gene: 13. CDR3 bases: TGTGCCATCAGTAAAACCGGGACTAGCGGAAGTCCTAGCACAGATACGCAGTATTTT. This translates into CAISKTGTSGSPSTDTQYF.

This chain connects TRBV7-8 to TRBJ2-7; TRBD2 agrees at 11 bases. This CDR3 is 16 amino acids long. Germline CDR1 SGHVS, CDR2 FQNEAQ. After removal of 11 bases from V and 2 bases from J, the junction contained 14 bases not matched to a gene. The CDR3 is CAAKPIAGGPPYEQYF. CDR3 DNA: TGTGCCGCCAAGCCCATAGCGGGAGGGCCTCCCTACGAGCAGTACTTC.